This T cell receptor (beta chain) stems from a study of cytomegalovirus exposure and HLA in healthy donors. Study-level points and caveats: Later analysis associated a missense DCLRE1C variant with TCR beta V- and J-gene trimming. Later, an analysis found that common viral pathogens appeared to be linked with several of the most significant clusters. A previous analysis found most TCR beta V segments productive roughly 87% or roughly 30% of the time.

Healthy bone marrow donors made up the cohort. Primers included in the PCR were 60 Vbeta and 13 Jbeta primers. The table came from immunoSEQ multiplex PCR; TCRdb's copy has only in-frame clones and leaves some out. Of about 120,000 clones in the sample, 80% were seen once. On this clone: Its specificity is unknown.

The CDR3 runs 13 residues. Per germline, CDR1 SGHDT and CDR2 YYEEEE. The germline V and J ends were trimmed by 1 base and 4 bases, with 6 bases remaining between them. The V and J genes are TRBV5-6 and TRBJ1-3; D might be TRBD1 (5 bases). Sample: PBMCs. The sequence derives from a male donor in good health and CMV-seronegative. The CDR3 bases are TGTGCCAGCAGCTTGCCAGGGGGAAACACCATATATTTT. It specifies CASSLPGGNTIYF.